This entry is about one TCR beta chain. Its antigen is as yet unknown. The sample originates from a study of shared clonotypes between healthy human individuals. Study-wide background: The study used three CD4 naive, three CD4 memory, two CD8 naive and one CD8 memory plate per donor. The study's findings and limits: Sequencing depth was expected to affect clonotype sharing among donors.

CD45RO-negative CD8 cells positively selected for CCR7 made up the naive population, which excluded terminally differentiated effector memory CD45RA+ cells. Profiled with immunoSEQ multiplex PCR; TCRdb holds only in-frame clones, not every one. Among approximately 600,000 clones listed, about 95% were seen once. The sequenced sample was naive CD8+ T cells sorted from blood. The TCR comes from a woman in her 30s in good health.

For the CDR3, the DNA is TGCGCCAGCAGCTTGGGAGGCTCCCGGGACAGGCTACAAGAGACCCAGTACTTC. The encoded protein is CASSLGGSRDRLQETQYF. This chain uses TRBV5-1 with TRBJ2-5, with 8 positions matching TRBD1. The CDR3 contains 18 residues. The V gene's germline CDR1 is SGHRS and CDR2 YFSETQ. The ends lost 0 bases at V and 2 bases at J; junction bases unmatched: 12.